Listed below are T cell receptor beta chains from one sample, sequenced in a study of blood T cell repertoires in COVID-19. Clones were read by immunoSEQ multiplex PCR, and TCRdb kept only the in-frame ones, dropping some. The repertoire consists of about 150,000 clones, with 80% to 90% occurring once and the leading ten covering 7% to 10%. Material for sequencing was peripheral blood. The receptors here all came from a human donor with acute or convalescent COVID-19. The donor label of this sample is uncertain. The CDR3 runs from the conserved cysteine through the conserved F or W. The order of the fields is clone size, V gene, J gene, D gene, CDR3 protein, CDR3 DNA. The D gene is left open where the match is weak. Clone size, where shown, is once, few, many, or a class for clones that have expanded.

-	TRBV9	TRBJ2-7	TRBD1	CASSVGGQVSEQYF	TGTGCCAGCAGCGTAGGGGGACAGGTTTCCGAGCAGTACTTC
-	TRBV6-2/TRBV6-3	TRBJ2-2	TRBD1	CASSYSSPRGQYTGELFF	TGTGCCAGCAGTTACTCATCCCCCAGGGGACAGTACACCGGGGAGCTGTTTTTT
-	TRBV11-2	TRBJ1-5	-	CASSLDRGGNQPQHF	TGTGCCAGCAGCTTAGATAGAGGAGGCAATCAGCCCCAGCATTTT
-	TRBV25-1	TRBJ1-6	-	CASSPTGQSYNSPLHF	TGTGCCAGCAGCCCCACTGGGCAGAGCTATAATTCACCCCTCCACTTT
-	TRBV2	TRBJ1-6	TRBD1	CASRGPGGRVNSPLHF	TGTGCCAGCAGGGGTCCAGGGGGGCGAGTGAATTCACCCCTCCACTTT
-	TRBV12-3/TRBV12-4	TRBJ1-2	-	CASSSHRNYGYTF	TGTGCCAGCAGTTCCCACAGGAACTATGGCTACACCTTC
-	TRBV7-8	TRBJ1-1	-	CASSPLGASMNTEAFF	TGTGCCAGCAGCCCCTTGGGGGCATCCATGAACACTGAAGCTTTCTTT
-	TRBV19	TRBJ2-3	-	CASSTNDRFADTQYF	TGTGCCAGTAGTACCAACGACAGGTTCGCAGATACGCAGTATTTT
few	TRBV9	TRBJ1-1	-	CASSLSGTDLNTEAFF	TGTGCCAGCAGCCTCTCCGGGACTGACTTGAACACTGAAGCTTTCTTT
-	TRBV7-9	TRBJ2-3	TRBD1	CASSSNLDRGGGDTQYF	TGTGCCAGCAGCTCCAATCTGGACAGGGGCGGAGGAGATACGCAGTATTTT
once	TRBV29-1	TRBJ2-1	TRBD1	CSVDRDREHNEQFF	TGCAGCGTGGACCGGGACAGGGAACACAATGAGCAGTTCTTC
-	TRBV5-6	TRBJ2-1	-	CASSLRLLSSYNEQFF	TGTGCCAGCAGCTTGCGACTCCTGAGCTCCTACAATGAGCAGTTCTTC
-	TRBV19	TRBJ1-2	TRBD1	CASSRTGGIGYTF	TGTGCCAGTAGTCGGACAGGGGGCATTGGCTACACCTTC
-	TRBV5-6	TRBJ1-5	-	CASSLGWAGNQPQHF	TGTGCCAGCAGCTTGGGGTGGGCAGGCAATCAGCCCCAGCATTTT
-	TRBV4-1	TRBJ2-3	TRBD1	CASSHARDREADTQYF	TGCGCCAGCAGCCACGCCCGGGACAGGGAGGCAGATACGCAGTATTTT
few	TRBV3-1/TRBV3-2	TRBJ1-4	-	CASSQDTTHSGKLFF	TGTGCCAGCAGCCAAGATACGACCCACAGCGGAAAACTGTTTTTT